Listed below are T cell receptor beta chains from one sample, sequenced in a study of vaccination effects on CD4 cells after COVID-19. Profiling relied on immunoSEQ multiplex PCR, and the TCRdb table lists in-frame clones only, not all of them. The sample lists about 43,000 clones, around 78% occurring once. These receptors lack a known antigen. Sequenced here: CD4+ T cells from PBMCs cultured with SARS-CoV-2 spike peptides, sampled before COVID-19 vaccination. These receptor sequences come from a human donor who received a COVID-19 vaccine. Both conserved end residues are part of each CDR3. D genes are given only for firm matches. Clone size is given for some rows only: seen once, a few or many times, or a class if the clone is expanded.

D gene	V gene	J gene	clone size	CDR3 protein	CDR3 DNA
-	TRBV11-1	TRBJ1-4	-	CASSLFGTGNEKLFF	TGTGCCAGCAGCTTATTCGGAACGGGGAATGAAAAACTGTTTTTT
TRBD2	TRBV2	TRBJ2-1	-	CASRGTSGAHNEQFF	TGTGCCAGCAGAGGAACTAGCGGGGCCCACAATGAGCAGTTCTTC
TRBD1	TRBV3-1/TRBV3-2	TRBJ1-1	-	CASSRQGRKNTEAFF	TGTGCCAGCAGCCGACAGGGGCGCAAGAACACTGAAGCTTTCTTT
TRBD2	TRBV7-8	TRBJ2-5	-	CASRISGGGETQYF	TGTGCCAGCAGGATTAGCGGGGGAGGGGAGACCCAGTACTTC
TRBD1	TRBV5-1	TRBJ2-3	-	CASSYGTGGADTQYF	TGCGCCAGCAGCTACGGGACAGGAGGGGCAGATACGCAGTATTTT
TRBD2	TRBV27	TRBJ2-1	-	CASRTLAGGYNEQFF	TGTGCCAGCAGGACTCTAGCGGGAGGCTACAATGAGCAGTTCTTC
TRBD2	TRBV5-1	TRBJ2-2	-	CASSLAGGNTGELFF	TGCGCCAGCAGCCTAGCGGGGGGTAACACCGGGGAGCTGTTTTTT
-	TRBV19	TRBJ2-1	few	CASSISGPGLTLDNEQFF	TGTGCCAGTAGTATCTCGGGCCCCGGACTTACCCTCGACAATGAGCAGTTCTTC
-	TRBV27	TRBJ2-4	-	CASRTGQNAQYF	TGTGCCAGCAGGACGGGACAAAACGCTCAGTACTTC
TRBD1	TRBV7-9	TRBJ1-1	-	CASSSSRQGAAEAFF	TGTGCCAGCAGCTCCTCTCGACAGGGGGCTGCTGAAGCTTTCTTT
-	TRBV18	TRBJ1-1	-	CASSPGAGTEAFF	TGTGCCAGCTCACCAGGGGCGGGCACTGAAGCTTTCTTT
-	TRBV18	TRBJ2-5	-	CASSPRNDLYQETQYF	TGTGCCAGCTCACCCCGGAACGACTTGTACCAAGAGACCCAGTACTTC
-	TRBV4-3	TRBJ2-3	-	CASSQDRGTDTQYF	TGCGCCAGCAGCCAAGATCGGGGCACAGATACGCAGTATTTT
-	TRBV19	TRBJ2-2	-	CASSIPQGLTGELFF	TGTGCCAGTAGTATACCGCAGGGGCTAACCGGGGAGCTGTTTTTT
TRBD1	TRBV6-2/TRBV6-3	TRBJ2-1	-	CASSAGTESSYNEQFF	TGTGCCAGCAGTGCCGGGACAGAGAGCTCCTACAATGAGCAGTTCTTC
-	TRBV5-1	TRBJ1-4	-	CASSKGENLNEKLFF	TGCGCCAGCAGCAAAGGGGAGAATCTTAATGAAAAACTGTTTTTT
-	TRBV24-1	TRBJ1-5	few	CATSDVQAELNQPQHF	TGTGCCACCAGTGATGTCCAGGCAGAACTAAATCAGCCCCAGCATTTT
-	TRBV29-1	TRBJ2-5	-	CSVTGTQETQYF	TGCAGCGTCACCGGGACCCAAGAGACCCAGTACTTC
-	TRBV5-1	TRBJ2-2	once	CASSKEGAPNTGELFF	TGCGCCAGCAGCAAGGAGGGGGCCCCGAACACCGGGGAGCTGTTTTTT
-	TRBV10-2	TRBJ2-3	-	CASSEFPAVDTQYF	TGCGCCAGCAGTGAGTTTCCGGCCGTAGATACGCAGTATTTT
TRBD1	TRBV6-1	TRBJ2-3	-	CASSEWGTVTDTQYF	TGTGCCAGCAGTGAATGGGGGACAGTCACAGATACGCAGTATTTT
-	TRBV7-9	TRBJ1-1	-	CASSSRGSGERNTEAFF	TGTGCCAGCAGCTCCCGAGGGTCAGGGGAGCGGAACACTGAAGCTTTCTTT
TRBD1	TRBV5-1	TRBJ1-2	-	CASSHTTPTGGGGYTF	TGCGCCAGCAGCCATACTACACCGACAGGGGGAGGAGGCTACACCTTC
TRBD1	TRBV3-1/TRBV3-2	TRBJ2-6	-	CASSQRYGGTGWSGANVLTF	TGTGCCAGCAGCCAACGATATGGTGGGACAGGGTGGTCTGGGGCCAACGTCCTGACTTTC
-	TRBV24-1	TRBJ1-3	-	CATSDAAGSGNTIYF	TGTGCCACCAGTGATGCAGCGGGATCTGGAAACACCATATATTTT
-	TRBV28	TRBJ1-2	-	CASSRQLIYGYTF	TGTGCCAGCAGTAGACAGCTTATCTATGGCTACACCTTC
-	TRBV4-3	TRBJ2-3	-	CASSLQGGSSDTQYF	TGCGCCAGCAGCCTTCAGGGGGGTTCTTCAGATACGCAGTATTTT
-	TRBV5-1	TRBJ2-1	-	CASSFVSTGAFNNEQFF	TGCGCCAGCAGCTTCGTTTCGACCGGGGCCTTTAACAATGAGCAGTTCTTC
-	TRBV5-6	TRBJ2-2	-	CASSLRRSVLGELFF	TGTGCCAGCAGCTTGCGTCGGTCAGTCCTCGGGGAGCTGTTTTTT
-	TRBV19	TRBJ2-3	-	CASNGDTDTQYF	TGTGCCAGTAACGGGGACACAGATACGCAGTATTTT
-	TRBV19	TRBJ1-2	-	CASSIAGVWFGYTF	TGTGCCAGTAGTATTGCGGGCGTATGGTTTGGCTACACCTTC
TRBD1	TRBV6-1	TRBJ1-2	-	CASSDRDRVYGYTF	TGTGCCAGCAGTGATAGGGACAGGGTTTATGGCTACACCTTC
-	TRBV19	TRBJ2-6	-	CASTIVTGTGANVLTF	TGTGCCAGTACTATTGTTACGGGTACCGGGGCCAACGTCCTGACTTTC
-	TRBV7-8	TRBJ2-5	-	CASSLMGPGETQYF	TGTGCCAGCAGCTTAATGGGGCCAGGGGAGACCCAGTACTTC
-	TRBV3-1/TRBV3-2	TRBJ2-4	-	CASSQELALNIQYF	TGTGCCAGCAGCCAAGAACTAGCCCTAAACATTCAGTACTTC
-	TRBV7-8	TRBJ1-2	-	CASSSPDRANYGYTF	TGTGCCAGCAGCTCGCCGGACAGAGCTAACTATGGCTACACCTTC
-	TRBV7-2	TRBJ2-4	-	CASSLGHQAGKNIQYF	TGTGCCAGCAGCTTAGGACACCAGGCCGGCAAAAACATTCAGTACTTC
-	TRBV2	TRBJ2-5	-	CASSEDRGGLETQYF	TGTGCCAGCAGTGAAGACAGGGGGGGTTTGGAGACCCAGTACTTC
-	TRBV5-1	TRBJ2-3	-	CASSLLIHTDTQYF	TGCGCCAGCAGCTTGTTAATCCACACAGATACGCAGTATTTT
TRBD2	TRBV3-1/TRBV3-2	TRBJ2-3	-	CASTPRGGSTDTQYF	TGTGCCAGCACACCACGGGGGGGTAGCACAGATACGCAGTATTTT
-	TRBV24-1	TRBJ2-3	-	CAAGGAGTDTQYF	TGTGCCGCCGGGGGTGCTGGCACAGATACGCAGTATTTT
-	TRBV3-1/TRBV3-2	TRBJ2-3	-	CASSNRGSTDTQYF	TGTGCCAGCAGCAACAGAGGTAGCACAGATACGCAGTATTTT
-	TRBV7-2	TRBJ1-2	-	CASSPRGANYGYTF	TGTGCCAGCAGCCCACGAGGGGCCAACTATGGCTACACCTTC
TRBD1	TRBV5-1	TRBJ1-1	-	CASSEGTGGMNTEAFF	TGCGCCAGCAGCGAAGGGACAGGGGGAATGAACACTGAAGCTTTCTTT
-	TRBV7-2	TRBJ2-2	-	CASSQAGRLNTGELFF	TGTGCCAGCAGCCAAGCAGGACGGTTGAACACCGGGGAGCTGTTTTTT
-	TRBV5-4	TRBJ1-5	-	CASSLAASSNQPQHF	TGTGCCAGCAGCTTGGCCGCGAGTAGCAATCAGCCCCAGCATTTT
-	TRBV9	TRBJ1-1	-	CASSVTESEGTEAFF	TGTGCCAGCAGCGTCACGGAGTCTGAAGGCACTGAAGCTTTCTTT
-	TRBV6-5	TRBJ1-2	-	CASRREEGGYGYTF	TGTGCCAGCAGGAGGGAAGAGGGGGGCTATGGCTACACCTTC
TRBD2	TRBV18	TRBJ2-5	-	CASSPLAGGTQETQYF	TGTGCCAGCTCACCTCTAGCGGGGGGAACCCAAGAGACCCAGTACTTC
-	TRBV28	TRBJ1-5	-	CASSLRASQPQHF	TGTGCCAGCAGTCTAAGGGCCAGTCAGCCCCAGCATTTT
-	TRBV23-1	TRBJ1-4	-	CASVFSAKVSEKLFF	TGCGCCAGCGTTTTTTCGGCTAAAGTTAGTGAAAAACTGTTTTTT
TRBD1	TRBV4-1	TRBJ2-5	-	CASSRTGLQETQYF	TGCGCCAGCAGTAGGACAGGGCTCCAAGAGACCCAGTACTTC
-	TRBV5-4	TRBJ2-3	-	CASSFGAGDTQYF	TGTGCCAGCAGCTTTGGTGCGGGGGATACGCAGTATTTT